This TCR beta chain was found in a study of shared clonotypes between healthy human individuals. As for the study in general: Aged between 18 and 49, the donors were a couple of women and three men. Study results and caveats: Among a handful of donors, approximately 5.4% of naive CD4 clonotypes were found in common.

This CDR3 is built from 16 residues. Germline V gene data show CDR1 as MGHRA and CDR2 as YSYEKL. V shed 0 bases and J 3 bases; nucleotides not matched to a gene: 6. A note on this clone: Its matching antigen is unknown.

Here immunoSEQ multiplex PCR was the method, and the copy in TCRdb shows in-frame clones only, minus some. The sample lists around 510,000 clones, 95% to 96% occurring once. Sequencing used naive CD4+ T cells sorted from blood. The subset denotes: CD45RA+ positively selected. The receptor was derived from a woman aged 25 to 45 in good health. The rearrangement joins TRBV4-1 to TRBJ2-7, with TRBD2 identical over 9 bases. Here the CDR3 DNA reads TGCGCCAGCAGCCAAGATAGCCTAGCGGGATTCTACGAGCAGTACTTC. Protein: CASSQDSLAGFYEQYF.